The 30 T cell receptor beta chains presented below share a single source sample, sequenced in a study of T cell repertoires in cytomegalovirus infection. TCRdb redid the calling of the reads with MiXCR, one entry per CDR3 protein. The table lists 630,000 or so distinct CDR3 sequences, less than 25% of them singletons. Sequencing was carried out using CD8+ T cells from PBMCs. The receptors were sampled from a human donor in good health (CMV status not recorded). Some clones in this sample may be carry-over from other donors' samples.

The chain links TRBV25-1 to TRBJ2-1, with D unresolved. The germline V gene encodes CDR1 MGHDK and CDR2 SYGVNS. Trimming shortened V by 7 bases and J by 9 bases, and 7 bases separated the two germline ends. CDR3 length: 10 residues. This CDR3 reads CASKSGEQFF. The DNA for the CDR3 is TGTGCCAGCAAATCTGGTGAGCAGTTCTTC.

The chain has TRBV28 and TRBJ2-1; TRBD1 aligns across 7 bases. The CDR3 sequence is 15 residues long. The germline gives CDR1 MDHEN, CDR2 SYDVKM. J was trimmed by 5 bases and V by 11 bases; bases with no gene match: 15. The CDR3 loop is CARHKEQGFNNEQFF. Here the CDR3 DNA reads TGTGCCCGACATAAAGAACAGGGGTTCAACAATGAGCAGTTCTTC. Combining the CDR3 with reference TRBV28 and TRBJ2-1 gives the whole variable domain DVKVTQSSRYLVKRTGEKVFLECVQDMDHENMFWYRQDPGLGLRLIYFSYDVKMKEKGDIPEGYSVSREKKERFSLILESASTNQTSMYLCARHKEQGFNNEQFFGPGTRLTVL.

This clonotype was found many times. The V gene is TRBV6-1, the J gene TRBJ1-5; a possible D gene is TRBD1 (6 bases). The V and J ends lost 8 bases and 5 bases respectively, with 13 bases between them. From germline, CDR1 is MNHNS and CDR2 SASEGT. CDR3 length: 13 amino acids. As DNA, the CDR3 is TGTGCCAGCGGACTGGACAGATATCAGCCCCAGCATTTT. Residues: CASGLDRYQPQHF.

This clonotype was seen more than once but under ten times. The rearrangement joins TRBV5-6 to TRBJ1-5; tentative D call: TRBD1 (6 bases). The CDR3 runs 15 residues. The germline gives CDR1 SGHDT, CDR2 YYEEEE. V was pared by 4 bases and J by 5 bases, with 16 bases between. CDR3 amino acids: CASSAAWGLDQPQHF. The CDR3 DNA follows: TGTGCCAGCAGCGCGGCCTGGGGGCTAGATCAGCCCCAGCATTTT.

This clonotype was detected a few times. A junction end diverges from the germline sequence, so it may reflect a read error. V is TRBV27 and J is TRBJ1-4; D unclear. The CDR3 runs 17 residues. The germline gives CDR1 MNHEY, CDR2 SMNVEV (reference sequence). The CDR3 loop reads CVSSSKSSGYHNEKLFF. CDR3 nucleotide sequence: TGTGTCAGCAGTTCTAAATCGTCAGGCTACCATAATGAAAAACTGTTTTTT. Full variable domain (remainder filled in from reference TRBV27 and TRBJ1-4): EAQVTQNPRYLITVTGKKLTVTCSQNMNHEYMSWYRQDPGLGLRQIYYSMNVEVTDKGDVPEGYKVSRKEKRNFPLILESPSPNQTSLYFCVSSSKSSGYHNEKLFFGSGTQLSVL.

The table lists this clonotype with many counts. The chain recombines TRBV12-3 or TRBV12-4 with TRBJ2-6; D is perhaps TRBD1 (5 bases). This CDR3 has 18 amino acids. With 3 bases removed from V and 0 bases from J, the gap between germline ends came to 15 bases. CDR3: CASSFDHDSRSGANVLTF. In DNA, the CDR3 is TGTGCCAGCAGTTTCGACCACGACAGCCGCTCTGGGGCCAACGTCCTGACTTTC.

This clonotype was seen repeatedly, ten times or more. V and J are TRBV7-2 and TRBJ2-6, with D possibly matching TRBD2 (6 bases). The V end lost 10 bases, the J end lost 0 bases, and 13 bases lay between the germline ends. CDR1 is SGHTA and CDR2 is FQGNSA in the germline V gene. The CDR3 loop spans 15 amino acids. Here the CDR3 reads CAIRLGGSGANVLTF. In nucleotides, the CDR3 is TGTGCCATCCGCTTGGGGGGCTCTGGGGCCAACGTCCTGACTTTC.

The chain has TRBV7-9 and TRBJ2-7; 8 positions match TRBD1. The J segment lost 3 bases and the V segment lost 2 bases, leaving 3 bases of the junction unmatched. CDR3 length: 14 amino acids. Looked up from germline, CDR1 is SEHNR and CDR2 is FQNEAQ (reference sequence). CDR3 sequence (DNA): TGTGCCAGCAGCTTACCAGGGACAGGCTACGAGCAGTACTTC. This sequence encodes CASSLPGTGYEQYF. The full variable domain, rest sourced from reference TRBV7-9 and TRBJ2-7, is DTGVSQNPRHKITKRGQNVTFRCDPISEHNRLYWYRQTLGQGPEFLTYFQNEAQLEKSRLLSDRFSAERPKGSFSTLEIQRTEQGDSAMYLCASSLPGTGYEQYFGPGTRLTVT.

A few counts support this clonotype. The gene calls are TRBV20-1 and TRBJ2-1; a possible D gene is TRBD1 (6 bases). The CDR3 extends over 15 amino acids. CDR1 DFQATT and CDR2 SNEGSKA come from the germline V gene (reference sequence). V was trimmed by 0 bases and J by 5 bases, leaving 14 bases between them. CDR3 sequence: CSARDLRDKNNEQFF. The CDR3 DNA is TGCAGTGCTAGAGATTTAAGGGACAAAAACAATGAGCAGTTCTTC.

The chain has TRBV20-1 and TRBJ1-5, with a weak D call TRBD1 (6 bases). The V and J ends lost 0 bases and 0 bases respectively, with 15 bases between them. There are 17 residues in the CDR3. CDR1 is DFQATT, CDR2 SNEGSKA, per germline (reference sequence). In nucleotides, the CDR3 is TGCAGTGCTAGAGATGCCGTCGGACAGAATAGCAATCAGCCCCAGCATTTT. It specifies CSARDAVGQNSNQPQHF.

The genes are TRBV7-6 and TRBJ2-3; D unclear. The ends were cut back, 1 base at V and 2 bases at J, with 7 bases in the middle. The CDR3 loop spans 14 amino acids. Germline lookup yields CDR1 SGHVS and CDR2 FNYEAQ. CDR3 in DNA: TGTGCCAGCAGCTTAGGGTGGGACACAGATACGCAGTATTTT. The encoded protein is CASSLGWDTDTQYF. The full variable domain, completed using reference TRBV7-6 and TRBJ2-3, is GAGVSQSPRYKVTKRGQDVALRCDPISGHVSLYWYRQALGQGPEFLTYFNYEAQQDKSGLPNDRFSAERPEGSISTLTIQRTEQRDSAMYRCASSLGWDTDTQYFGPGTRLTVL.

For the CDR3, the DNA is TGCAGTGCCCGGAGGGCCGGGGACACTGAAGCTTTCTTT. Translating gives CSARRAGDTEAFF. This chain connects TRBV20-1 to TRBJ1-1; D uncertain. Germline V gene sequence: CDR1 DFQATT, CDR2 SNEGSKA (reference sequence). V was pared by 6 bases and J by 3 bases, with 14 bases between. The CDR3 is 13 residues long.

In regard to this clonotype: A read error is possible here, since a much larger clone lies one base away. The rearrangement uses TRBV7-4 and TRBJ2-3, with TRBD2 matching 7 bases. The CDR3 is 16 residues long. With 9 bases clipped from V and 2 bases from J, the junction kept 14 bases outside the gene matches. Germline-derived CDR1 and CDR2 are SGHVT and SQSDAQ. The CDR3 loop is CARSVSGGGSTDTQYF. CDR3 bases: TGTGCCAGGAGCGTTTCCGGCGGGGGATCCACAGATACGCAGTATTTT.

On this clonotype itself: Given a much more abundant clone one base away, this may be a read error. The chain combines TRBV12-3 or TRBV12-4 with TRBJ1-6; the D is unclear. This CDR3 contains 14 residues. The CDR3 here is CASSFGVYNSPHHF. CDR3 bases: TGTGCCAGCAGTTTCGGAGTGTATAATTCACCCCACCACTTT.

This clonotype was picked up many times. The V and J genes are TRBV10-3 and TRBJ1-4, with D uncertain. Germline V gene sequence: CDR1 ENHRY, CDR2 SYGVKD. The V and J ends lost 0 bases and 4 bases respectively, with 15 bases between them. The CDR3 sequence is 17 residues long. The CDR3 loop reads CAISESSGRQDNEKLFF. For the CDR3, the DNA is TGTGCCATCAGTGAGTCGTCGGGGAGGCAGGATAATGAAAAACTGTTTTTT.

The count of this clonotype is one. This may come from a read error, since a much larger clone is one base off. The rearrangement joins TRBV7-4 to TRBJ1-2; D possibly corresponds to TRBD1 (5 bases). This CDR3 spans 15 amino acids. Germline V gene data show CDR1 as SGHVT and CDR2 as SQSDAQ. Trimming cost V 1 base and J 3 bases, with 12 bases left between them. This CDR3 is CASSLGHQGDYGYTF. CDR3 coding DNA: TGTGCCAGCAGCTTAGGCCACCAGGGAGACTATGGCTACACCTTC.

The chain is built from TRBV18 and TRBJ2-7; the match to TRBD1 covers 7 bases. CDR1 is KGHSH and CDR2 is LQKENI in the germline V gene. This CDR3 has 18 residues. V was clipped by 0 bases and J by 2 bases; unmatched bases: 13. The CDR3 DNA is TGTGCCAGCTCACCACCGAGGACAGGTCATGATCCCCCCTACGAGCAGTACGTC. This codes for CASSPPRTGHDPPYEQYV.

V is TRBV29-1 and J is TRBJ2-2; D is possibly TRBD1 (5 bases). This CDR3 is 14 amino acids long. Germline CDR1 reads SQVTM; CDR2 reads ANQGSEA. V was pared by 0 bases and J by 4 bases, with 9 bases between. CDR3 sequence (DNA): TGCAGCGTTGAAGAAACAGACAGCACCGGGGAGCTGTTTTTT. It codes for CSVEETDSTGELFF.

This clonotype was counted at least ten times. The CDR3 bases are TGTGCCAGCAGCGACCGGGACAGGGATTACGCGAACACCGGGGAGCTGTTTTTT. Translating it yields CASSDRDRDYANTGELFF. The rearrangement uses TRBV7-6 and TRBJ2-2; 9 bases are shared with TRBD1. V lost 5 bases and J lost 0; bases outside the gene matches: 10. Germline V gene lookup returns CDR1 SGHVS and CDR2 FNYEAQ. The CDR3 is made up of 18 amino acids. Supplemented by reference TRBV7-6 and TRBJ2-2, the full variable domain reads GAGVSQSPRYKVTKRGQDVALRCDPISGHVSLYWYRQALGQGPEFLTYFNYEAQQDKSGLPNDRFSAERPEGSISTLTIQRTEQRDSAMYRCASSDRDRDYANTGELFFGEGSRLTVL.

This clonotype was counted at least ten times. The V call is TRBV7-2, the J call TRBJ2-2; D is ambiguous. Germline-derived CDR1 and CDR2 are SGHTA and FQGNSA. This CDR3 comprises 11 residues. V lost 7 bases, J lost 4 bases, and 4 bases lay in between. The CDR3 reads CASTRTGELFF. The CDR3 bases are TGTGCCAGCACCCGCACCGGGGAGCTGTTTTTT.

The rearrangement joins TRBV28 to TRBJ1-5; the D is unclear. CDR3 length: 14 residues. V was clipped by 6 bases and J by 3 bases, with 12 bases between them. Germline lookup yields CDR1 MDHEN and CDR2 SYDVKM. The CDR3 is CASSAPDYNQPQHF. CDR3 in DNA: TGTGCCAGCAGCGCCCCCGACTACAATCAGCCCCAGCATTTT.

This clonotype was detected many times. The chain recombines TRBV6-1 with TRBJ2-7; perhaps TRBD1 as D (5 bases). This CDR3 region has 15 residues. Germline V gives CDR1 MNHNS, CDR2 SASEGT. The ends were cut back, 2 bases at V and 2 bases at J, with 13 bases in the middle. CDR3: CASSELEGAPYEQYF. CDR3 nucleotides: TGTGCCAGCAGTGAACTGGAAGGGGCTCCCTACGAGCAGTACTTC.

This clonotype was found a few times. The CDR3 nucleotides read TGCGCCAGCAGCTTTGACAGCTTAAACACAGATACGCAGTATTTT. Its translation: CASSFDSLNTDTQYF. V gene TRBV5-1 combines with J gene TRBJ2-3, with D possibly being TRBD1 (5 bases). The CDR3 contains 15 residues. The germline V and J ends were trimmed by 2 bases and 2 bases, with 12 bases remaining between them. CDR1 and CDR2 from the germline V gene are SGHRS and YFSETQ. The full variable domain, completed using reference TRBV5-1 and TRBJ2-3, is KAGVTQTPRYLIKTRGQQVTLSCSPISGHRSVSWYQQTPGQGLQFLFEYFSETQRNKGNFPGRFSGRQFSNSRSEMNVSTLELGDSALYLCASSFDSLNTDTQYFGPGTRLTVL.

Details on this clonotype: Since a much larger clone is just one base distant, this may be a read error. The chain is built from TRBV15 and TRBJ2-5; 12 bases align to TRBD2. The germline V gene encodes CDR1 LNHNV and CDR2 YYDKDF (reference sequence). The CDR3 spans 16 residues. DNA of the CDR3: TGTGTCACCCGGACGGGACTAGCGGGCCTAGGGGAGACCCAGTACTTC. Amino acids: CVTRTGLAGLGETQYF.

This clonotype showed up just a few times. The genes are TRBV20-1 and TRBJ1-3, with D tentatively TRBD1 (6 bases). The CDR3 covers 17 residues. V gave up 0 bases and J gave up 0 bases, with 15 bases separating them. Germline CDR1 and CDR2: DFQATT and SNEGSKA (reference sequence). CDR3 DNA sequence: TGCAGTGCTAGAGATCAGGGACAAACGAGCTCTGGAAACACCATATATTTT. Translating it yields CSARDQGQTSSGNTIYF.

This clonotype was recorded many times. The chain joins TRBV28 to TRBJ2-7, with TRBD2 matching 7 bases. The V and J ends lost 3 bases and 3 bases, in that order; junction bases with no gene match: 2. The length of the CDR3 is 13 residues. Germline values: CDR1 MDHEN, CDR2 SYDVKM. The CDR3 spells CASSLRGIYEQYF. The DNA of the CDR3 is TGTGCCAGCAGTTTGCGGGGGATCTACGAGCAGTACTTC.

The CDR3 DNA sequence: TGCAGTGCTAGAGATATGACTGCCTACAATGAGCAGTTCTTC. Its protein is CSARDMTAYNEQFF. The chain employs TRBV20-1 and TRBJ2-1; D is unresolved. Germline V gives CDR1 DFQATT, CDR2 SNEGSKA (reference sequence). V lost 0 bases and J 2 bases, leaving 8 bases between the germline ends. The CDR3 length is 14 residues.

The chain employs TRBV20-1 and TRBJ1-2; the D is unclear. Trimming cost V 1 base and J 8 bases, with 11 bases left between them. Germline CDR1 reads DFQATT; CDR2 reads SNEGSKA (reference sequence). This CDR3 contains 12 residues. The CDR3 coding sequence is TGCAGTGCTAGAGGGGATTTAGGCGGCTACACCTTC. Amino acids: CSARGDLGGYTF.

This clonotype came up a few times. This chain joins TRBV12-3 or TRBV12-4 and TRBJ2-1; D remains ambiguous. The CDR3 has 14 amino acids. The V gene lost 5 bases and the J gene lost 0 bases, with 8 bases spanning the gap. The CDR3 loop is CASSGRPSYNEQFF. The CDR3 region has the DNA TGTGCCAGCAGTGGACGGCCCTCCTACAATGAGCAGTTCTTC.

This sequence joins TRBV20-1 and TRBJ2-7, with D tentatively TRBD2 (5 bases). CDR1 and CDR2 from the germline V gene are DFQATT and SNEGSKA (reference sequence). V lost 3 bases to trimming and J lost 3 bases, with 9 bases between them. The CDR3 length is 12 residues. This chain's CDR3 is CSASGELYEQYV. CDR3 sequence (DNA): TGCAGTGCTAGCGGGGAGCTCTACGAGCAGTACGTC.